The TCR beta chain under discussion was sequenced for a study of cytomegalovirus exposure and HLA in healthy donors. Details on this clone: The antigen is not known.

PCR primers comprised 60 Vbeta and 13 Jbeta primers. The assay was immunoSEQ multiplex PCR, and TCRdb's table has in-frame clones only and misses some. Here the sample spans some 150,000 clones, approximately 74% being singletons. CDR1 and CDR2 (germline): SNHLY, FYNNEI. J was trimmed by 0 bases and V by 6 bases; bases with no gene match: 0. CDR3 length equals 15 residues. Study-wide results and limits: Previously analyzed data showed that most TCR beta V segments were productive at a frequency of about 87% or about 30%. The authors assumed roughly uniform sequencing depth across donors for presence/absence analyses. It was approximately 150 TCR beta chains that were listed as cytomegalovirus-associated. At a 0.05 false discovery rate, a later analysis found 18,000 or so TCR beta sequences to be associated with HLA alleles.

This TCR was sampled from a man between 25 and 39 years old in good health and CMV-seronegative. The specimen sequenced was PBMCs. The V call is TRBV2, the J call TRBJ2-2; 11 bases fit TRBD1. The CDR3 nucleotides are TGTGCCAGCAGGGGACAGGGGGCGAACACCGGGGAGCTGTTTTTT. The encoded protein is CASRGQGANTGELFF. The variable domain in full, completed from reference TRBV2 and TRBJ2-2, reads EPEVTQTPSHQVTQMGQEVILRCVPISNHLYFYWYRQILGQKVEFLVSFYNNEISEKSEIFDDQFSVERPDGSNFTLKIRSTKLEDSAMYFCASRGQGANTGELFFGEGSRLTVL.